The 22 T cell receptor beta chains reported below all come from one sample, sequenced in a study of graft-versus-host responses after intestinal transplantation. The antigens these receptors bind are not known. Clones were sequenced by immunoSEQ multiplex PCR, and TCRdb holds only the in-frame ones, with some missing. The table records more than 65,000 clones, 85% to 95% of them present only once. The sample consisted of unstimulated CD8+ T cells sorted from spleen or lymph node cells, taken before transplant. The receptor source for this set is a human donor who was the organ donor for an intestinal transplant.

This chain links TRBV7-9 with TRBJ2-3; D may be TRBD1 (5 bases). V was cut by 1 base and J by 2 bases, with 10 bases left in between. The CDR3 runs 15 residues. Germline lookup yields CDR1 SEHNR and CDR2 FQNEAQ (reference sequence). The CDR3 DNA is TGTGCCAGCAGCTTAGGGGCAGGGCCCACAGATACGCAGTATTTT. Its protein product is CASSLGAGPTDTQYF.

The gene calls are TRBV7-6 and TRBJ2-7; tentative D call: TRBD2 (6 bases). This CDR3 has 15 amino acids. V was trimmed by 1 base and J by 2 bases, leaving 12 bases between them. Germline V gene data show CDR1 as SGHVS and CDR2 as FNYEAQ. The CDR3 nucleotides are TGTGCCAGCAGCTTAGGGGGGGACGGTACCTACGAGCAGTACTTC. This translates into CASSLGGDGTYEQYF.

The chain employs TRBV29-1 and TRBJ2-1, with 8 positions matching TRBD2. Germline CDR1 is SQVTM and CDR2 is ANQGSEA. CDR3 length equals 13 residues. Trimming at V came to 7 bases and at J to 0 bases, leaving 2 bases not matched to a gene. The CDR3 nucleotides read TGCAGCGGCGGGGGGAGCTCCTACAATGAGCAGTTCTTC. Its protein product is CSGGGSSYNEQFF.

The gene calls are TRBV7-3 and TRBJ2-7; TRBD2 might be the D (6 bases). Germline CDR1 reads SGHTA; CDR2 reads FQGTGA. This CDR3 is built from 13 residues. Trimming took 4 bases from V and 3 from J, leaving 10 bases between them. The CDR3 region is CASSWVGGYEQYF. Here the CDR3 DNA reads TGTGCCAGCAGCTGGGTGGGGGGCTACGAGCAGTACTTC. The full variable domain, rest sourced from reference TRBV7-3 and TRBJ2-7, is GAGVSQTPSNKVTEKGKYVELRCDPISGHTALYWYRQSLGQGPEFLIYFQGTGAADDSGLPNDRFFAVRPEGSVSTLKIQRTERGDSAVYLCASSWVGGYEQYFGPGTRLTVT.

This clone has a handful of counts. The chain employs TRBV10-3 and TRBJ1-3, with TRBD1 as a possible D gene (5 bases). V lost 3 bases and J lost 0, with 12 bases in between. Germline V gene lookup returns CDR1 ENHRY and CDR2 SYGVKD. The CDR3 covers 16 residues. The CDR3 region has the DNA TGTGCCATCAGTGACCCCGGACAACTCTCTGGAAACACCATATATTTT. This translates into CAISDPGQLSGNTIYF.

This rearrangement joins TRBV5-4 to TRBJ1-1, with D possibly being TRBD1 (6 bases). This CDR3 comprises 15 residues. From germline, CDR1 is SGHNT and CDR2 YYREEE (reference sequence). Trimming took off 4 bases at V and 0 bases at J, with 13 bases between the two ends. CDR3 protein: CASSPNRDMNTEAFF. The CDR3, as DNA: TGTGCCAGCAGCCCGAACCGGGACATGAACACTGAAGCTTTCTTT.

V is TRBV5-4 and J is TRBJ2-1; D gene ambiguous. The germline V gene has CDR1 SGHNT and CDR2 YYREEE (reference sequence). Trimming left V 0 bases short and J 6 bases short, with 10 bases between. The CDR3 has 14 amino acids. CDR3 nucleotide sequence: TGTGCCAGCAGCTTGGGTTCTAGTCGCAATGAGCAGTTCTTC. This sequence encodes CASSLGSSRNEQFF.

For this clone: At the DNA level, this CDR3 is encoded by other sequences in the same sample as well. The chain has TRBV4-1 and TRBJ2-3; D gene uncertain. CDR3 size: 12 residues. Trimming took off 0 bases at V and 5 bases at J, with 3 bases between the two ends. Germline V CDR1 and CDR2: MGHRA, YSYEKL. The CDR3, as DNA: TGCGCCAGCAGCCAAGATCTAGATACGCAGTATTTT. Its protein product is CASSQDLDTQYF.

This clone came up once. The J gene is TRBJ1-2, the V gene TRBV6-6; 9 bases agree with TRBD1. The V and J ends lost 6 bases and 6 bases, in that order; junction bases with no gene match: 2. This CDR3 contains 12 residues. Germline assignment: CDR1 MNHNY and CDR2 SVGAGI (reference sequence). The CDR3: CASRDRGDGYTF. The CDR3 bases are TGTGCCAGCAGGGACAGGGGCGATGGCTACACCTTC.

This chain connects TRBV9 to TRBJ1-6; the D gene is possibly TRBD1 (6 bases). Trimming removed 4 bases at V and 7 bases at J, with 12 bases between. Germline assignment: CDR1 SGDLS and CDR2 YYNGEE. The CDR3 loop spans 14 amino acids. CDR3 sequence (DNA): TGTGCCAGCAGCAGGCAGGGGAGAAATTCACCCCTCCACTTT. Amino acids: CASSRQGRNSPLHF.

The V gene is TRBV7-3, the J gene TRBJ2-5; D perhaps matches TRBD2 (5 bases). V was cut by 3 bases and J by 1 base, with 9 bases left in between. The CDR3 covers 14 residues. Looked up from germline, CDR1 is SGHTA and CDR2 is FQGTGA. CDR3 in DNA: TGTGCCAGCAGCTTCCTGGGGAGCCAAGAGACCCAGTACTTC. It translates to CASSFLGSQETQYF.

The chain employs TRBV5-4 and TRBJ2-3; D is unclear. This CDR3 contains 15 residues. Germline V gene sequence: CDR1 SGHNT, CDR2 YYREEE (reference sequence). The ends were cut back, 4 bases at V and 0 bases at J, with 12 bases in the middle. The CDR3 loop is CASSPSPRSTDTQYF. The CDR3 DNA reads TGTGCCAGCAGCCCGAGCCCGCGGAGCACAGATACGCAGTATTTT. Full variable domain (remainder filled in from reference TRBV5-4 and TRBJ2-3): ETGVTQSPTHLIKTRGQQVTLRCSSQSGHNTVSWYQQALGQGPQFIFQYYREEENGRGNFPPRFSGLQFPNYSSELNVNALELDDSALYLCASSPSPRSTDTQYFGPGTRLTVL.

The CDR3 spells CASSSTRTTSGGADTQYF. The CDR3 coding sequence is TGTGCCAGCAGCTCAACCCGGACGACTAGCGGGGGAGCAGATACGCAGTATTTT. The J gene is TRBJ2-3, the V gene TRBV7-9, with 12 bases identical to TRBD2. Germline V gene lookup returns CDR1 SEHNR and CDR2 FQNEAQ (reference sequence). This CDR3 is built from 18 residues. With 4 bases clipped from V and 4 bases from J, the junction kept 12 bases outside the gene matches.

This rearrangement joins TRBV11-2 to TRBJ2-2; D uncertain. Between the trimmed V and J ends, which lost 2 bases and 2 bases, there was a span of 12 bases. Germline lookup yields CDR1 SGHAT and CDR2 FQNNGV. CDR3 length: 16 residues. The CDR3 DNA reads TGTGCCAGCAGCTTACCGCCGGGTCTTAACACCGGGGAGCTGTTTTTT. This encodes CASSLPPGLNTGELFF.

J is TRBJ1-3 and V is TRBV9; 9 nucleotides align to TRBD1. Looked up from germline, CDR1 is SGDLS and CDR2 is YYNGEE. V was clipped by 2 bases and J by 10 bases; unmatched bases: 10. The length of the CDR3 is 15 residues. The CDR3 region has the DNA TGTGCCAGCAGCGTTACGGGACAGGGTTCCAGGACCATATATTTT. This sequence encodes CASSVTGQGSRTIYF. The full variable domain, in which reference TRBV9 and TRBJ1-3 provide the parts outside the CDR3, is DSGVTQTPKHLITATGQRVTLRCSPRSGDLSVYWYQQSLDQGLQFLIQYYNGEERAKGNILERFSAQQFPDLHSELNLSSLELGDSALYFCASSVTGQGSRTIYFGEGSWLTVV.

The rearrangement joins TRBV7-9 to TRBJ2-2, with D possibly being TRBD1 (6 bases). V dropped 4 bases and J dropped 0 bases, with 21 bases sitting between them. This CDR3 is built from 19 residues. In germline, CDR1 is SEHNR, CDR2 FQNEAQ (reference sequence). CDR3 coding DNA: TGTGCCAGCAGCTCGACCACGCACCTCAGGGGACCGAACACCGGGGAGCTGTTTTTT. Its protein is CASSSTTHLRGPNTGELFF.

This clone has a single count. The chain recombines TRBV5-6 with TRBJ2-1; the D gene is possibly TRBD1 (5 bases). Germline V gives CDR1 SGHDT, CDR2 YYEEEE. CDR3 length: 13 amino acids. V was clipped by 6 bases and J by 7 bases, with 14 bases between them. The CDR3: CASNPPSGNEQFF. Here the CDR3 DNA reads TGTGCCAGCAATCCCCCTTCAGGGAATGAGCAGTTCTTC.

This chain links TRBV10-3 with TRBJ2-1; TRBD2 matches 7 bases. Germline CDR1 reads ENHRY; CDR2 reads SYGVKD. Trimming took 11 bases from V and 5 from J; bases not matched to a gene: 15. This CDR3 contains 15 residues. CDR3 amino acids: CAYAAASGWNNEQFF. The CDR3, as DNA: TGTGCCTACGCCGCCGCTAGCGGTTGGAACAATGAGCAGTTCTTC.

This clone has only one observation. This rearrangement joins TRBV5-1 to TRBJ2-5; D is perhaps TRBD1 (5 bases). V gave up 0 bases and J gave up 4 bases, with 7 bases separating them. The CDR3 is made up of 13 amino acids. The germline V gene has CDR1 SGHRS and CDR2 YFSETQ. CDR3 loop: CASSLEGAETQYF. The CDR3 DNA follows: TGCGCCAGCAGCTTGGAAGGGGCAGAGACCCAGTACTTC.

CDR3 residues: CASRLKAATGELFF. For the CDR3, the DNA is TGTGCCAGCAGACTCAAGGCGGCAACCGGGGAGCTGTTTTTT. The chain couples TRBV7-9 to TRBJ2-2; D unresolved. The CDR3 consists of 14 residues. Germline loops: CDR1 SEHNR, CDR2 FQNEAQ (reference sequence). Trimming took 6 bases from V and 5 from J, leaving 13 bases between them.

The CDR3 DNA sequence: TGTGCCAGCAGCTTGAGGTTCTCCCTAGTCCCAGATACGCAGTATTTT. Its protein is CASSLRFSLVPDTQYF. This chain links TRBV5-4 with TRBJ2-3; D remains ambiguous. V lost 1 base and J 4 bases, leaving 16 bases between the germline ends. This CDR3 is built from 16 residues. Germline V CDR1 and CDR2: SGHNT, YYREEE (reference sequence).

The genes are TRBV19 and TRBJ2-7; 10 bases fit TRBD2. Germline loops: CDR1 LNHDA, CDR2 SQIVND (reference sequence). J gave up 3 bases and V 2 bases, and 4 bases lay outside the gene matches. This CDR3 is 15 amino acids long. This chain's CDR3 is CASSIPSGGVYEQYF. The CDR3 nucleotides read TGTGCCAGTAGTATACCTAGCGGGGGCGTCTACGAGCAGTACTTC.